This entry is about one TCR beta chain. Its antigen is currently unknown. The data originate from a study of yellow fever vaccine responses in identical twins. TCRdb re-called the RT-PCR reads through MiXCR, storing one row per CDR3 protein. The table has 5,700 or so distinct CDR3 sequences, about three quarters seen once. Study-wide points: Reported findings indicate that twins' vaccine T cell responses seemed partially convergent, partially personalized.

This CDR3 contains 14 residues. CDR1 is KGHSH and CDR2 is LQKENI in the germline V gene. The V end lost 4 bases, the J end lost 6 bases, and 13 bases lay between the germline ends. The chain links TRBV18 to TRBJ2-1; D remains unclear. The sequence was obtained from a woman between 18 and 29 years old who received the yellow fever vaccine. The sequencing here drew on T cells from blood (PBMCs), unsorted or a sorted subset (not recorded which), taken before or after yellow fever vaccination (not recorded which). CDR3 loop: CASSLDQLLNEQFF. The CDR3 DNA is TGTGCCAGCTCACTTGATCAATTACTCAATGAGCAGTTCTTC.